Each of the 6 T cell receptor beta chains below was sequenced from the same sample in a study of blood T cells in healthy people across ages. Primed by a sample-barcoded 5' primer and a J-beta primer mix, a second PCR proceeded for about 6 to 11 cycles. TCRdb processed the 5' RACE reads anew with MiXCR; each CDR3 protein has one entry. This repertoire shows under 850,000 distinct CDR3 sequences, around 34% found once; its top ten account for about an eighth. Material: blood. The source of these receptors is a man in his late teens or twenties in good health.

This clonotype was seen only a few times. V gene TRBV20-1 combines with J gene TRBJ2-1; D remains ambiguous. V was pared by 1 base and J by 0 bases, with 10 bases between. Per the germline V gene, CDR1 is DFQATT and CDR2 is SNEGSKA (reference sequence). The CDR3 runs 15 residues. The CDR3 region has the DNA TGCAGTGCTAGAGTGTTTACCAGCTCCTACAATGAGCAGTTCTTC. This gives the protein CSARVFTSSYNEQFF.

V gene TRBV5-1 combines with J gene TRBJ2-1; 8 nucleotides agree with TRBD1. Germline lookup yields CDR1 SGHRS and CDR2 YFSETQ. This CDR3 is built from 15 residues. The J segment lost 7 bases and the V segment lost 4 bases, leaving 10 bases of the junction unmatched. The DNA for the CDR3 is TGCGCCAGCAGCCCTGGACAGGGATTACTGAATGAGCAGTTCTTC. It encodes CASSPGQGLLNEQFF.

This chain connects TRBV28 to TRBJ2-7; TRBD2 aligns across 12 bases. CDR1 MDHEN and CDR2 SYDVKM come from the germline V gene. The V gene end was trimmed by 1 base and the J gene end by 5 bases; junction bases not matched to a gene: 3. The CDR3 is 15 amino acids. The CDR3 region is CASSLFTSGRNEQYF. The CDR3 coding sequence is TGTGCCAGCAGTTTATTCACTAGCGGGAGGAACGAGCAGTACTTC. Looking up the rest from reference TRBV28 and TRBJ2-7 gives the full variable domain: DVKVTQSSRYLVKRTGEKVFLECVQDMDHENMFWYRQDPGLGLRLIYFSYDVKMKEKGDIPEGYSVSREKKERFSLILESASTNQTSMYLCASSLFTSGRNEQYFGPGTRLTVT.

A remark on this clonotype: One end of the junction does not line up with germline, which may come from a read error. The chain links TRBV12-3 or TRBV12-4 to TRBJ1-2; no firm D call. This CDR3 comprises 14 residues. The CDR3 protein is CASSVALRSHSYTF. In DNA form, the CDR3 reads TGTGCCAGCAGTGTAGCCCTCAGATCTCACAGCTACACCTTC.

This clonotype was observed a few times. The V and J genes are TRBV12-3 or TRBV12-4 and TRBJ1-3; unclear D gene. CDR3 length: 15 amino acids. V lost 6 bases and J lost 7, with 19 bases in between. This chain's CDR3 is CASRPEPGSVNTIYF. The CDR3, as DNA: TGTGCCAGCAGGCCAGAGCCGGGTTCTGTTAACACCATATATTTT.

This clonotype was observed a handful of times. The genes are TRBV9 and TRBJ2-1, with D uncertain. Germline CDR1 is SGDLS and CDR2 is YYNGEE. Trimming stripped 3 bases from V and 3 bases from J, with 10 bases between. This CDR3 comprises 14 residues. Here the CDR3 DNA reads TGTGCCAGCAGCGCCGGACGCCTCTACAATGAGCAGTTCTTC. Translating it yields CASSAGRLYNEQFF.